This paragraph reports one TCR beta chain. Its antigen is not identified. Coverage ceases 3 residues before the CDR3 finishes, and the germline J gene fills in the end. TCRdb keeps only in-frame clones here, not all; method: immunoSEQ multiplex PCR. The table lists approximately 30,000 clones. The source of the sample is a study of T cells in women clearing cervical HPV infection. The V gene lost 4 bases and the J gene lost 6 bases, with 18 bases spanning the gap. The CDR3 is 14 amino acids. The germline CDR1 and CDR2 sequences are SQVTM and ANQGSEA. Cervical HPV DNA detected by MY09/MY11 PCR, typed by dot-blot. The study's findings and limits: Effector/memory and HPV-specific T cells were not isolated, and association timing is unknown. TRBV6-7 abundance was lower in cases than controls (around 0.1% versus 0.15%).

The clonotype comes from a woman aged 18 to 75 with a cervical HPV16 infection that either progressed to CIN3+ or cleared (not recorded which). This chain uses TRBV29-1 with TRBJ1-1; tentative D call: TRBD1 (5 bases). The sample was blood buffy coat. The CDR3 DNA, read in part, is TGCAGCGTTGTGTCGGGCTGGGGGGTGGCTGAA. This encodes CSVVSGWGVAE. The whole CDR3 protein is CSVVSGWGVAEAFF.